The rows below give T cell receptor beta chains drawn from one sample of a study of CD8 T cells in ankylosing spondylitis. TCRdb used MiXCR to reprocess the 5' RACE reads, holding one entry per CDR3 protein. Among hundreds of thousands of distinct CDR3 sequences listed, approximately 30% were seen once. Sequencing input: blood, either unsorted or a sorted T cell fraction (not recorded which). These TCRs come from a male donor with ankylosing spondylitis or in good health (not recorded which). CDR3s include the opening cysteine and the closing phenylalanine or tryptophan. The order of the fields is J gene, V gene, D gene, clone size, CDR3 protein, CDR3 DNA. D genes are given only for firm matches. Clone size, where shown, is once, few, many, or a class for clones that have expanded.

J: TRBJ1-5
V: TRBV12-3/TRBV12-4
D: -
size: -
CDR3: CASSLTGRQPQHF
DNA: TGTGCCAGCAGTTTGACCGGGAGACAGCCCCAGCATTTT

J: TRBJ2-3
V: TRBV29-1
D: -
size: -
CDR3: CSVARPLTDTQYF
DNA: TGCAGCGTTGCCCGGCCCCTCACAGATACGCAGTATTTT

J: TRBJ1-1
V: TRBV25-1
D: -
size: -
CDR3: CASSEGGATEAFF
DNA: TGTGCCAGCAGTGAAGGGGGGGCCACTGAAGCTTTCTTT

J: TRBJ2-1
V: TRBV20-1
D: TRBD2
size: -
CDR3: CSARDMWAGDYNEQFF
DNA: TGCAGTGCTAGAGATATGTGGGCGGGAGACTACAATGAGCAGTTCTTC

J: TRBJ2-2
V: TRBV12-3/TRBV12-4
D: -
size: -
CDR3: CASRGDFTGELFF
DNA: TGTGCCAGCAGGGGGGACTTCACCGGGGAGCTGTTTTTT

J: TRBJ2-3
V: TRBV29-1
D: TRBD2
size: few
CDR3: CSVEQAGGPTDTQYF
DNA: TGCAGCGTTGAACAGGCGGGGGGCCCCACAGATACGCAGTATTTT

J: TRBJ1-5
V: TRBV12-3/TRBV12-4
D: TRBD1
size: -
CDR3: CASSQTGGGGNQPQHF
DNA: TGTGCCAGCAGCCAGACAGGGGGTGGTGGCAATCAGCCCCAGCATTTT

J: TRBJ2-5
V: TRBV6-1
D: -
size: -
CDR3: CASSKGSQETQYF
DNA: TGTGCCAGTTCCAAGGGGTCACAAGAGACCCAGTACTTC

J: TRBJ2-5
V: TRBV20-1
D: TRBD2
size: few
CDR3: CSARRGGLAGQETQYF
DNA: TGCAGTGCTAGGAGGGGGGGACTAGCGGGGCAAGAGACCCAGTACTTC

J: TRBJ2-2
V: TRBV6-5
D: TRBD2
size: -
CDR3: CASSYGPGGGELFF
DNA: TGTGCCAGCAGTTACGGCCCGGGGGGCGGGGAGCTGTTTTTT

J: TRBJ2-3
V: TRBV10-3
D: TRBD2
size: few
CDR3: CAISGGGDTQYF
DNA: TGTGCCATCAGCGGCGGGGGTGATACGCAGTATTTT

J: TRBJ2-7
V: TRBV10-3
D: -
size: -
CDR3: CASQVDSAYEQYF
DNA: TGTGCCTCCCAGGTGGACTCAGCCTACGAGCAGTACTTC

J: TRBJ1-2
V: TRBV6-5
D: -
size: -
CDR3: CASSYGWTDDYGYTF
DNA: TGTGCCAGCAGCTACGGCTGGACAGACGACTATGGCTACACCTTC

J: TRBJ2-3
V: TRBV5-5
D: -
size: -
CDR3: CASSLVVGALKDTQYF
DNA: TGTGCCAGCAGCTTGGTTGTGGGCGCGCTCAAAGATACGCAGTATTTT

J: TRBJ2-2
V: TRBV28
D: -
size: -
CDR3: CASSSRGLPTNTGELFF
DNA: TGTGCCAGCAGTTCCCGTGGGCTGCCAACGAACACCGGGGAGCTGTTTTTT

J: TRBJ2-1
V: TRBV29-1
D: -
size: -
CDR3: CSVGDSTYNEQFF
DNA: TGCAGCGTTGGGGACTCAACCTACAATGAGCAGTTCTTC

J: TRBJ2-1
V: TRBV12-3/TRBV12-4
D: -
size: -
CDR3: CASSPKRWSGNEQFF
DNA: TGTGCCAGCAGTCCGAAGAGGTGGTCGGGCAATGAGCAGTTCTTC

J: TRBJ2-1
V: TRBV11-2
D: TRBD1
size: -
CDR3: CASSLDHLRGNEQFF
DNA: TGTGCCAGCAGCTTAGACCACCTCAGGGGGAATGAGCAGTTCTTC

J: TRBJ2-2
V: TRBV12-3/TRBV12-4
D: TRBD1
size: -
CDR3: CASSRTGSSGELFF
DNA: TGTGCCAGCAGTCGGACAGGATCGTCCGGGGAGCTGTTTTTT

J: TRBJ2-3
V: TRBV10-3
D: -
size: -
CDR3: CAISEGEDTDTQYF
DNA: TGTGCCATCAGTGAGGGCGAAGACACAGATACGCAGTATTTT

J: TRBJ1-2
V: TRBV15
D: -
size: -
CDR3: CATSRDLGQGYGYTF
DNA: TGTGCCACCAGCAGAGATCTTGGCCAGGGGTATGGCTACACCTTC

J: TRBJ2-3
V: TRBV9
D: TRBD2
size: few
CDR3: CASSVGLAGVVDTQYF
DNA: TGTGCCAGCAGCGTGGGACTAGCGGGGGTAGTCGATACGCAGTATTTT

J: TRBJ2-2
V: TRBV9
D: -
size: -
CDR3: CASSVLAVYGTGELFF
DNA: TGTGCCAGCAGCGTGCTGGCCGTCTATGGCACCGGGGAGCTGTTTTTT

J: TRBJ2-7
V: TRBV6-1
D: -
size: -
CDR3: CASRAGLPYEQYF
DNA: TGTGCCAGCAGGGCGGGACTTCCCTACGAGCAGTACTTC

J: TRBJ2-7
V: TRBV12-3/TRBV12-4
D: -
size: few
CDR3: CASSSSLAYEQYF
DNA: TGTGCCAGCAGTTCTAGTCTGGCCTACGAGCAGTACTTC

J: TRBJ2-7
V: TRBV12-3/TRBV12-4
D: TRBD2
size: -
CDR3: CASSLAGRDEQYF
DNA: TGTGCCAGCAGTTTAGCAGGGAGGGACGAGCAGTACTTC